One and the same sample provided the 9 T cell receptor beta chains below, sequenced in a study of shared clonotypes between healthy human individuals. Terminally differentiated effector memory CD45RA+ cells were excluded from the naive CD8 cells, which were CD45RO-negative and positively selected for CCR7. The repertoire was sequenced with immunoSEQ multiplex PCR; TCRdb's copy has only in-frame clones and lacks some. The sample carries roughly 2,000,000 clones, about 95% recorded once. The source material was naive CD8+ T cells sorted from blood. The receptors shown here come from a young man in good health.

The V call is TRBV15, the J call TRBJ1-2; 7 positions agree with TRBD1. Trimming removed 0 bases from V and 8 bases from J; junction bases left unmatched: 3. The CDR3 length is 13 residues. In germline, CDR1 is LNHNV, CDR2 YYDKDF (reference sequence). The CDR3 region has the DNA TGTGCCACCAGCAGAGAGACAGGGTTCGGCTACACCTTC. Protein sequence: CATSRETGFGYTF.

This rearrangement joins TRBV7-9 to TRBJ1-2, with D possibly TRBD1 on 5 matching bases. Germline V CDR1 and CDR2: SEHNR, FQNEAQ (reference sequence). Between the trimmed V and J ends, which lost 3 bases and 2 bases, there was a span of 13 bases. This CDR3 has 15 residues. The CDR3 protein is CASSFGQGTNYGYTF. CDR3 coding DNA: TGTGCCAGCAGCTTCGGTCAGGGCACCAACTATGGCTACACCTTC.

J is TRBJ1-2 and V is TRBV12-1. TRBV12-1 is a pseudogene. The CDR3 spans 14 residues. This chain's CDR3 is CASSSYNSLRGYTF. The CDR3 nucleotides read TGTGCCAGCAGCTCCTACAATAGTCTGCGTGGCTACACCTTC.

The chain joins TRBV6-1 to TRBJ1-4; possible D gene TRBD1, 6 bases. The CDR3 spans 15 residues. Trimming stripped 4 bases from V and 2 bases from J, with 11 bases between. CDR1 MNHNS and CDR2 SASEGT come from the germline V gene. This CDR3 is CASSAWTDTNEKLFF. The CDR3 DNA is TGTGCCAGCAGTGCATGGACAGATACTAATGAAAAACTGTTTTTT.

A remark on this clone: At the DNA level, this CDR3 is encoded by other sequences in the same sample as well. The rearrangement uses TRBV27 and TRBJ2-7; D is perhaps TRBD1 or TRBD2 (5 bases each). Trimming removed 5 bases at V and 2 bases at J, with 13 bases between. CDR1 is MNHEY, CDR2 SMNVEV, per germline (reference sequence). This CDR3 has 14 residues. The CDR3 coding sequence is TGTGCCAGCAGTCCCCGGGACCGCACCTACGAGCAGTACTTC. This codes for CASSPRDRTYEQYF.

V usage is TRBV28 and J usage is TRBJ2-3, with a tentative D call TRBD2 (5 bases). Germline CDR1 MDHEN, CDR2 SYDVKM. Trimming removed 2 bases from V and 7 bases from J, with 7 bases in between. This CDR3 spans 12 amino acids. For the CDR3, the DNA is TGTGCCAGCAGTTTAGGAGGAAATACGCAGTATTTT. Its translation is CASSLGGNTQYF.

This clone was counted a few times. The V gene is TRBV28, the J gene TRBJ1-5, with TRBD1 identical over 8 bases. CDR1 is MDHEN, CDR2 SYDVKM, per germline. This CDR3 comprises 13 residues. Losses at the gene ends were 10 bases for V and 6 bases for J; bases not matched to a gene: 8. The CDR3 nucleotides read TGTGCCACCTTCCCAGGGGGCAGTCAGCCCCAGCATTTT. Translated, it gives CATFPGGSQPQHF. The variable domain in full, with the rest retrieved from reference TRBV28 and TRBJ1-5, is DVKVTQSSRYLVKRTGEKVFLECVQDMDHENMFWYRQDPGLGLRLIYFSYDVKMKEKGDIPEGYSVSREKKERFSLILESASTNQTSMYLCATFPGGSQPQHFGDGTRLSIL.

V gene TRBV30 combines with J gene TRBJ2-5; no clear D gene. The DNA end favors TRBJ2-7, so the J call may be wrong. CDR1 GTSNPN and CDR2 SVGIG come from the germline V gene (reference sequence). The length of the CDR3 is 12 residues. The CDR3 DNA reads TGTGCCTGGGAGACGGGCACCTACGAGCAGTACTTC. Translation gives CAWETGTYEQYF.

The gene calls are TRBV11-2 and TRBJ1-3; weak D call: TRBD1 (5 bases). The V gene lost 1 base and the J gene lost 2 bases, with 18 bases spanning the gap. Germline-derived CDR1 and CDR2 are SGHAT and FQNNGV. CDR3 length equals 18 residues. The CDR3 region is CASSLVRGSYLAGNTIYF. The DNA for the CDR3 is TGTGCCAGCAGCTTAGTCCGGGGCTCCTACCTGGCTGGAAACACCATATATTTT.